Shown below are 11 T cell receptor beta chains from a single sample sequenced in a study of PD-L1 blockade in urothelial cancer. The time point denotes: pretreatment peripheral blood. The data were produced by immunoSEQ multiplex PCR, yet TCRdb's version contains in-frame clones alone and is incomplete. The sample holds nearly 45,000 clones, about 88% seen once. Material: PBMCs, obtained around atezolizumab (anti-PD-L1) treatment. These receptors came from a donor aged 40 or over with urothelial cancer.

The chain uses TRBV9 and TRBJ2-2; 9 bases align to TRBD1. Germline CDR1 SGDLS, CDR2 YYNGEE. V trimming: 5 bases; J trimming: 3 bases; junction bases outside the gene matches: 2. The CDR3 runs 14 residues. In DNA form, the CDR3 reads TGTGCCAGCAGGGGGACAGGGCACACCGGGGAGCTGTTTTTT. As protein: CASRGTGHTGELFF.

The rearrangement joins TRBV28 to TRBJ2-1, with 11 bases identical to TRBD2. CDR1 and CDR2 (germline): MDHEN, SYDVKM. The CDR3 has 16 residues. J gave up 0 bases and V 5 bases, and 3 bases lay outside the gene matches. CDR3 in DNA: TGTGCCAGCAGTCCTAGCGGGAGGCCCTCCTACAATGAGCAGTTCTTC. It encodes CASSPSGRPSYNEQFF.

The sample holds a few counts of this clone. V is TRBV2 and J is TRBJ1-2; D perhaps matches TRBD1 (5 bases). The ends were cut back, 1 base at V and 1 base at J, with 7 bases in the middle. The CDR3 sequence is 14 residues long. Germline V gene data show CDR1 as SNHLY and CDR2 as FYNNEI. This CDR3 reads CASSEGGRNYGYTF. The CDR3 nucleotides are TGTGCCAGCAGTGAAGGGGGCCGTAACTATGGCTACACCTTC.

Only one count was recorded for this clone. V is TRBV30 and J is TRBJ2-1; 8 nucleotides align to TRBD2. The V segment lost 5 bases and the J segment 8 bases; nucleotides outside the gene matches: 8. The V gene's germline CDR1 is GTSNPN and CDR2 SVGIG (reference sequence). The CDR3 length is 13 residues. The DNA of the CDR3 is TGTGCCTGGGTAGAGGCCGGGGGGGATGAGCAGTTCTTC. Its translation is CAWVEAGGDEQFF.

The V call is TRBV28, the J call TRBJ1-1; TRBD1 agrees at 9 bases. V dropped 5 bases and J dropped 5; count of bases not matched to a gene: 9. The CDR3 has 15 amino acids. The V gene's germline CDR1 is MDHEN and CDR2 SYDVKM. CDR3 in amino acids: CASSLGTGKMTEAFF. The CDR3 nucleotides read TGTGCCAGCAGTCTCGGGACAGGGAAAATGACTGAAGCTTTCTTT. The full variable domain, its missing parts supplied by reference TRBV28 and TRBJ1-1, is DVKVTQSSRYLVKRTGEKVFLECVQDMDHENMFWYRQDPGLGLRLIYFSYDVKMKEKGDIPEGYSVSREKKERFSLILESASTNQTSMYLCASSLGTGKMTEAFFGQGTRLTVV.

The chain joins TRBV6-1 to TRBJ2-7; 7 bases align to TRBD1. Germline CDR1 MNHNS, CDR2 SASEGT. The CDR3 covers 14 residues. V was clipped by 7 bases and J by 2 bases; unmatched bases: 8. The DNA for the CDR3 is TGTGCCAGCACGCACCACCAGGGGGCCTACGAGCAGTACTTC. Translating it yields CASTHHQGAYEQYF.

V is TRBV28 and J is TRBJ1-2; 8 bases line up with TRBD1. In germline, CDR1 is MDHEN, CDR2 SYDVKM. CDR3 length: 16 residues. V lost 4 bases and J lost 4; bases outside the gene matches: 11. For the CDR3, the DNA is TGTGCCAGCAGTTCACCCGGGACAGGCCCGTTCTATGGCTACACCTTC. It is translated as CASSSPGTGPFYGYTF.

The rearrangement joins TRBV28 to TRBJ1-1; D is perhaps TRBD1 (6 bases). Germline V gene sequence: CDR1 MDHEN, CDR2 SYDVKM. The CDR3 runs 14 residues. The V and J ends lost 6 bases and 10 bases respectively, with 21 bases between them. The DNA for the CDR3 is TGTGCCAGCAGACCCCGACAGGTCCCGAGGGGAGCTTTCTTT. This gives the protein CASRPRQVPRGAFF.

The rearrangement uses TRBV6-5 and TRBJ2-1; possible D gene TRBD1, 5 bases. The germline V and J ends were trimmed by 7 bases and 1 base, with 14 bases remaining between them. CDR3 length equals 15 residues. The V gene's germline CDR1 is MNHEY and CDR2 SVGAGI. This CDR3 is CASTPRAGSYNEQFF. In DNA form, the CDR3 reads TGTGCCAGCACCCCCAGGGCCGGATCCTACAATGAGCAGTTCTTC.

The chain uses TRBV29-1 and TRBJ2-3; the D gene is possibly TRBD2 (5 bases). This CDR3 region has 12 residues. Germline assignment: CDR1 SQVTM and CDR2 ANQGSEA. The V end was cut by 4 bases, the J end by 3 bases, with 8 bases between. The CDR3 nucleotides read TGCAGCGTTGGGGGAGTGACAGATACGCAGTATTTT. It specifies CSVGGVTDTQYF.

V and J are TRBV14 and TRBJ2-1; 11 positions match TRBD2. This CDR3 has 16 residues. CDR1 and CDR2 (germline): SGHDN, FVKESK. Trimming took 4 bases from V and 6 from J; bases not matched to a gene: 8. The CDR3 DNA is TGTGCCAGCAGCCCCCTCTTAGCGGGAGGGCCCAATGAGCAGTTCTTC. Its translation is CASSPLLAGGPNEQFF.